This paragraph reports one T cell receptor beta chain. What it binds is unknown. At one end, the junction sequence differs from germline, possibly due to a read error. The CDR3 spans 15 residues. This sample stems from a study of tumor-infiltrating lymphocytes in primary liver carcinoma. Study-wide background: Per sample, productive TCRbeta reads numbered roughly 3.5 to 7.5 million, similar across tissue types. Study-wide results and caveats: The study found a significantly higher top-250-clone fraction in tumors than in blood (p = 0.039).

TCR beta cDNA came from about 470 ng total RNA, primed with a constant-region primer. Researchers made the TCR beta libraries by running three nested multiplex PCR rounds with slightly modified ARM-PCR. Researchers ran the first two PCR rounds for ten to eleven cycles each with TRBV1-TRBV30 forward primers and a C-beta reverse primer. Using its own MiXCR run on the multiplex PCR reads, TCRdb lists one record per CDR3 protein. The sample contains 35,000 to 50,000 distinct CDR3 sequences, roughly 75% of which appear only once. From around 18-30 mg of unsorted bulk tissue, DNA and RNA were co-extracted together.

The chain is built from TRBV12-3 or TRBV12-4 and TRBJ2-5; perhaps TRBD2 as D (5 bases). The clonotype originates from a woman between 25 and 40 years old with primary liver carcinoma and hepatitis B virus infection. The specimen sequenced was tumor-adjacent normal liver tissue. DNA of the CDR3: TGTGCCAGCAGCACCTACCTAGGGAGTGAAGAGACCCATTACTTC. This codes for CASSTYLGSEETHYF.